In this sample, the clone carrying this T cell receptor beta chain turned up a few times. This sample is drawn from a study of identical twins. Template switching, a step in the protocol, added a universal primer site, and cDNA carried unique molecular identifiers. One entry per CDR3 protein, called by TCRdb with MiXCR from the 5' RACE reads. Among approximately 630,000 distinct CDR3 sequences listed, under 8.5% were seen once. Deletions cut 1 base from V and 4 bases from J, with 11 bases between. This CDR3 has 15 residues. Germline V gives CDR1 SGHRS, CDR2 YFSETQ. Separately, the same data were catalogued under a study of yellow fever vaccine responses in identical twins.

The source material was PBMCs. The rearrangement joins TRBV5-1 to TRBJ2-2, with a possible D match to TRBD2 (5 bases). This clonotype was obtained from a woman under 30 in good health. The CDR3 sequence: CASSLFSAGTGELFF. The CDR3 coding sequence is TGCGCCAGCAGCTTGTTTAGCGCAGGCACCGGGGAGCTGTTTTTT.